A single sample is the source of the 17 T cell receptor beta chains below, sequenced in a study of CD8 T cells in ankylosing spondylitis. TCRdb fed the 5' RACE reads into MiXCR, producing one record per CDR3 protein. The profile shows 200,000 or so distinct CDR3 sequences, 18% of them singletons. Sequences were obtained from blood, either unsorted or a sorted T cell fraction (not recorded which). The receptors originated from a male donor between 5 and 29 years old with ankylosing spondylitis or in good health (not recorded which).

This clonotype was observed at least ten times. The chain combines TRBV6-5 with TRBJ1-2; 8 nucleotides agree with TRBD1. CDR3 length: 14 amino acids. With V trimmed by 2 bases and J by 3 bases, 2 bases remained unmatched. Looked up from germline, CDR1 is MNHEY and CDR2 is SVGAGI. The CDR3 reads CASSYMDRDYGYTF. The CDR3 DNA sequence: TGTGCCAGCAGTTACATGGACAGGGACTATGGCTACACCTTC.

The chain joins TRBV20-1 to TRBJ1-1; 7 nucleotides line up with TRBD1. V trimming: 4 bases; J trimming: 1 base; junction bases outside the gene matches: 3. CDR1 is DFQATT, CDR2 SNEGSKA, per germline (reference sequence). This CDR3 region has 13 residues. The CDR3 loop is CSATRQGNTEAFF. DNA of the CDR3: TGCAGTGCTACCCGACAGGGGAACACTGAAGCTTTCTTT.

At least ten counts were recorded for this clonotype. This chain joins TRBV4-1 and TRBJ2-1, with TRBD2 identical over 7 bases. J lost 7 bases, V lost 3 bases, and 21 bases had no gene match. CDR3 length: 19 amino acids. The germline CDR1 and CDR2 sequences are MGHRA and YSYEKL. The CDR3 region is CASSHRVPVPGLKRNEQFF. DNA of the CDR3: TGCGCCAGCAGCCACCGGGTCCCTGTTCCGGGACTAAAGAGGAATGAGCAGTTCTTC.

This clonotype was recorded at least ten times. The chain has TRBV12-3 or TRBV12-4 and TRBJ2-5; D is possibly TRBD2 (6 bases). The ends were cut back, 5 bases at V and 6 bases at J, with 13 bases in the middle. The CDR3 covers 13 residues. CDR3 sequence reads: CASSGTGQQTQYF. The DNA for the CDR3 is TGTGCCAGCAGTGGGACTGGCCAGCAGACCCAGTACTTC.

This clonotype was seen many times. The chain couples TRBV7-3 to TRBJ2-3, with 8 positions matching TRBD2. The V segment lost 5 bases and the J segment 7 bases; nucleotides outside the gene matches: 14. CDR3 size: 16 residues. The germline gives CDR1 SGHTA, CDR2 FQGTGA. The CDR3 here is CASSPQELAESYTQYF. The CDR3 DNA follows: TGTGCCAGCAGCCCCCAGGAACTAGCGGAGAGTTATACGCAGTATTTT. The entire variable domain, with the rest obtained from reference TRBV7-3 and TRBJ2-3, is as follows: GAGVSQTPSNKVTEKGKYVELRCDPISGHTALYWYRQSLGQGPEFLIYFQGTGAADDSGLPNDRFFAVRPEGSVSTLKIQRTERGDSAVYLCASSPQELAESYTQYFGPGTRLTVL.

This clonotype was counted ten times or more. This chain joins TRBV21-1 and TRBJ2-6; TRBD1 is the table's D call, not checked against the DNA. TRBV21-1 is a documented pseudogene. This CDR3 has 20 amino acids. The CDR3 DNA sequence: TGTGCCAGCAGCAAAGGGGGCCGTCGGGACAGGTCCTCTGGGGCCAACGTCCTGACTTTC. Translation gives CASSKGGRRDRSSGANVLTF.

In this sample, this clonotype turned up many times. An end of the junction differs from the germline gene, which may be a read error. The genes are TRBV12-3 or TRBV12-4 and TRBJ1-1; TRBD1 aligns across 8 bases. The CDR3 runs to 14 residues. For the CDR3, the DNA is TGTGCCAGCGGTTTGGGACAGGCAAACACTGAAGCTTTCTTT. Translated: CASGLGQANTEAFF.

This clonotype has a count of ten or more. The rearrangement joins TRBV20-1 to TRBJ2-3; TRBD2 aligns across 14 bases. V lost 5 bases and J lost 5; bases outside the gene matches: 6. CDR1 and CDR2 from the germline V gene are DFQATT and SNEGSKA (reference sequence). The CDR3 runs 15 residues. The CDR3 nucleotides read TGCAGTGCTGTTGGACTAGCGGGAGGAATAGATACGCAGTATTTT. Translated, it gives CSAVGLAGGIDTQYF.

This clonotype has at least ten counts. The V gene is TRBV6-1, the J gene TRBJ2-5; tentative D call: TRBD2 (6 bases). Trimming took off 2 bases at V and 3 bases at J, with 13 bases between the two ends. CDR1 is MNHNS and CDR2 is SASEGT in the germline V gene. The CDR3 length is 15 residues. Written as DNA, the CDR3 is TGTGCCAGCAGTGAAACGGCGGGACTTAAAGAGACCCAGTACTTC. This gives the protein CASSETAGLKETQYF.

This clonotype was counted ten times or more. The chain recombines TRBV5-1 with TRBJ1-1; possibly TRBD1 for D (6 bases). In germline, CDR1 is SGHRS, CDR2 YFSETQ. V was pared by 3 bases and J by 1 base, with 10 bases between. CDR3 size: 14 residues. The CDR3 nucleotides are TGCGCCAGCAGCTCCCACAGGGCGAACACTGAAGCTTTCTTT. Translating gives CASSSHRANTEAFF.

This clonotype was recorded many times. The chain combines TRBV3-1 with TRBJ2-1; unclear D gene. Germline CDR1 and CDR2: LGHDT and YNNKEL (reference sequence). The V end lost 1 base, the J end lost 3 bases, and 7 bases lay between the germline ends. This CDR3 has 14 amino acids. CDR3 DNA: TGTGCCAGCAGCCAAGGATACAGCTACAATGAGCAGTTCTTC. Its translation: CASSQGYSYNEQFF.

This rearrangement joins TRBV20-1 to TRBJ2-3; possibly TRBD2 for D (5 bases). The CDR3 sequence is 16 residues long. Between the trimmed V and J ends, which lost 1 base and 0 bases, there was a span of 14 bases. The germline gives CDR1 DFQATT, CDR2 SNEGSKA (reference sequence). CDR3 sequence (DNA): TGCAGTGCTAGAGTGATGGGAGCCGGTAGCACAGATACGCAGTATTTT. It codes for CSARVMGAGSTDTQYF.

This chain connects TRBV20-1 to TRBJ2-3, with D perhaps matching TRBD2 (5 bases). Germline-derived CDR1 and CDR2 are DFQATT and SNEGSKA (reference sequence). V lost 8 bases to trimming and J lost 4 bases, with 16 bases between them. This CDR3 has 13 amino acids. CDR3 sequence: CSFGLRRSDTQYF. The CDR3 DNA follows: TGCAGTTTTGGACTTCGCCGATCAGATACGCAGTATTTT.

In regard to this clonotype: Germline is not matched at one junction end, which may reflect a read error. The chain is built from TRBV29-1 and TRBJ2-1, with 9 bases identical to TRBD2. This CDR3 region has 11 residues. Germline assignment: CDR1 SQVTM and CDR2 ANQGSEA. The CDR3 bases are TGCAGCGTGCCGTCATCTAGCGGGACTAGCTTC. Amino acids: CSVPSSSGTSF.

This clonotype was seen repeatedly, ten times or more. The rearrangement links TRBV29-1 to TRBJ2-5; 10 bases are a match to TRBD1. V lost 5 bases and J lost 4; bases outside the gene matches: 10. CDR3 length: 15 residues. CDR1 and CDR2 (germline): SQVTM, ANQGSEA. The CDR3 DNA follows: TGCAGCGTTCGATTCCGGGACAGGGGTTTAGAGACCCAGTACTTC. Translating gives CSVRFRDRGLETQYF.

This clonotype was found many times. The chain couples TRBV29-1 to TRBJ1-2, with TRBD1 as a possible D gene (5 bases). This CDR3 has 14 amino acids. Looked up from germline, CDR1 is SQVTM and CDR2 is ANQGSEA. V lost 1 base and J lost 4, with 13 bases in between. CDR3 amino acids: CSVEGQGFFYGYTF. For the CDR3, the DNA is TGCAGCGTTGAAGGGCAGGGATTCTTCTATGGCTACACCTTC.

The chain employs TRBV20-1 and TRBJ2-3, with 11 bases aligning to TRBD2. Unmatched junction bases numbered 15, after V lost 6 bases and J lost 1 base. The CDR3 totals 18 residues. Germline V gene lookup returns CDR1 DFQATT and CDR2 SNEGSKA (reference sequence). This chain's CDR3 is CSAPIPNSGRAGTDTQYF. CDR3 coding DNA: TGCAGTGCGCCCATACCGAATAGCGGGAGGGCCGGCACAGATACGCAGTATTTT.